The 28 T cell receptor beta chains below were found in one sample sequenced in a study of human CD8 memory T cell subsets. Construction of TCR beta libraries was accomplished by means of UMI-labeled 5' RACE. Following a re-call of the 5' RACE reads, TCRdb has one entry per CDR3 protein and lacks DNA. This sample lists roughly 5,400 distinct CDR3 sequences; its ten largest clones have 15% to 20%. Sequencing was done on a sample of CD8+ T cells from PBMCs. The receptors come from a human donor in good health.

J is TRBJ2-3 and V is TRBV12-3 or TRBV12-4. The CDR3 contains 13 residues. CDR3 in amino acids: CASSRSGPDTQYF.

This sequence joins TRBV4-1 and TRBJ2-1; TCRdb's D call of TRBD2 is untestable without DNA. Germline V gene data show CDR1 as MGHRA and CDR2 as YSYEKL. This CDR3 is 15 amino acids long. This CDR3 is CASGLVTSGYNEQFF.

Its frequency marks this clonotype as large. The chain uses TRBV4-3 and TRBJ2-2. This CDR3 has 13 residues. CDR1 is LGHNA, CDR2 YSLEER, per germline. CDR3 region: CASSQRTGRELFF.

This CDR3 reads CASSYGLGLAEANTGELFF. The V gene is TRBV6-6, the J gene TRBJ2-2; TCRdb's D gene call, TRBD2, goes unchecked for lack of DNA. The germline CDR1 and CDR2 sequences are MNHNY and SVGAGI (reference sequence). The CDR3 has 19 residues.

The chain carries TRBV4-3 and TRBJ1-2; absent DNA, TCRdb's TRBD1 call cannot be checked. Germline V gives CDR1 LGHNA, CDR2 YSLEER. The CDR3 extends over 18 amino acids. The chain's CDR3 is CASSQEPGQGAVYYGYTF.

V usage is TRBV7-8 and J usage is TRBJ2-5; TCRdb selects TRBD2, and the lack of DNA leaves this call unchecked. The V gene's germline CDR1 is SGHVS and CDR2 FQNEAQ. This CDR3 contains 16 residues. The CDR3 sequence: CASSPLSGEIRETQYF.

The chain has TRBV5-4 and TRBJ2-7; TCRdb picks TRBD1, but there is no DNA to check that call. The CDR3 covers 14 residues. CDR1 is SGHNT, CDR2 YYREEE, per germline (reference sequence). The CDR3 sequence is CASSFEGTEYEQYF. Full variable domain (missing parts from reference TRBV5-4 and TRBJ2-7): ETGVTQSPTHLIKTRGQQVTLRCSSQSGHNTVSWYQQALGQGPQFIFQYYREEENGRGNFPPRFSGLQFPNYSSELNVNALELDDSALYLCASSFEGTEYEQYFGPGTRLTVT.

This chain connects TRBV11-3 to TRBJ2-7. This CDR3 is 13 amino acids long. Germline CDR1 is SGHNT and CDR2 is YENEEA. CDR3 region: CASSLEGTYEQYF.

The J gene is TRBJ1-1, the V gene TRBV23-1. TRBV23-1 is given ORF status, its function remaining uncertain. The CDR3 has 16 residues. The CDR3 region is CASSPGVGAELTEAFF.

This clonotype counts as medium-sized by frequency. Here the CDR3 reads CASSRDSMNTEAFF. The chain links TRBV7-2 to TRBJ1-1; TCRdb picks TRBD1, but there is no DNA to check that call. This CDR3 comprises 14 residues. Germline CDR1 SGHTA, CDR2 FQGNSA.

The CDR3 region is CASSQKATGAYGYTF. V gene TRBV3-1 combines with J gene TRBJ1-2; TCRdb indicates TRBD1, and absent DNA this call remains unverified. The V gene's germline CDR1 is LGHDT and CDR2 YNNKEL (reference sequence). The CDR3 is 15 amino acids.

The V call is TRBV5-6, the J call TRBJ1-1. Germline V gene data show CDR1 as SGHDT and CDR2 as YYEEEE. This CDR3 region has 15 residues. The CDR3 spells CASSPTGRPNTEAFF.

The V call is TRBV12-3 or TRBV12-4, the J call TRBJ1-1; TCRdb's D call, TRBD1, is unchecked because there is no DNA. The CDR3 runs 14 residues. The CDR3 loop reads CASSLSRGQAEAFF.

Considering frequency, this clonotype is medium-sized (0.01 to 0.1%). The V gene is TRBV28, the J gene TRBJ2-4; without DNA, the TCRdb call of TRBD2 cannot be checked. CDR1 MDHEN and CDR2 SYDVKM come from the germline V gene. CDR3 size: 15 residues. The CDR3 protein is CASETSAPVEGIQYF.

V is TRBV7-7 and J is TRBJ2-5; TCRdb reports TRBD2, a call that lacks DNA to check it against. The CDR3 covers 16 residues. Germline values: CDR1 SSHAT, CDR2 FNYEAQ (reference sequence). The CDR3 here is CASSSLAGGPGETQYF. Using reference TRBV7-7 and TRBJ2-5 for the parts outside the CDR3, the full variable domain is GAGVSQSPRYKVTKRGQDVTLRCDPISSHATLYWYQQALGQGPEFLTYFNYEAQPDKSGLPSDRFSAERPEGSISTLTIQRTEQRDSAMYRCASSSLAGGPGETQYFGPGTRLLVL.

This clonotype is called medium-sized based on its frequency. The V and J genes are TRBV19 and TRBJ2-2. CDR1 is LNHDA and CDR2 is SQIVND in the germline V gene (reference sequence). The CDR3 runs 13 residues. The chain's CDR3 is CASSRTSTGELFF.

This clonotype is classed as medium-sized by frequency. The chain links TRBV20-1 to TRBJ1-2. The V gene's germline CDR1 is DFQATT and CDR2 SNEGSKA (reference sequence). CDR3 size: 16 residues. The CDR3 here is CSAPHLDRDNNYGYTF.

This clonotype is called medium-sized based on its frequency. The chain couples TRBV7-9 to TRBJ2-7; with no DNA, the TCRdb D assignment of TRBD2 cannot be verified. Looked up from germline, CDR1 is SEHNR and CDR2 is FQNEAQ (reference sequence). The CDR3 totals 15 residues. The CDR3 region is CASSFGPSGGVEQYF.

The genes are TRBV9 and TRBJ2-7; as DNA is missing, the TRBD1 call by TCRdb cannot be tested. Germline V gene lookup returns CDR1 SGDLS and CDR2 YYNGEE. CDR3 length equals 14 residues. The CDR3 sequence: CASSGGQGSDEQYF.

The chain employs TRBV30 and TRBJ2-2; as DNA is missing, the TRBD2 call by TCRdb cannot be tested. The CDR3 runs 12 residues. Germline CDR1 reads GTSNPN; CDR2 reads SVGIG (reference sequence). This CDR3 is CASWGLSGELFF.

The chain has TRBV6-5 and TRBJ2-3; TCRdb's D call of TRBD1 is untestable without DNA. Germline V gene lookup returns CDR1 MNHEY and CDR2 SVGAGI. The CDR3 spans 18 residues. The CDR3 region is CASSWDRGRPISTDTQYF.

The V and J genes are TRBV20-1 and TRBJ1-2; there is no DNA to check the TCRdb D call of TRBD1. This CDR3 has 11 amino acids. In germline, CDR1 is DFQATT, CDR2 SNEGSKA (reference sequence). CDR3 amino acids: CSARPEGGYTF.

The V and J genes are TRBV24-1 and TRBJ2-1; the TRBD2 assignment by TCRdb is unverifiable without DNA. The CDR3 runs 15 residues. The germline V gene encodes CDR1 KGHDR and CDR2 SFDVKD. CDR3 residues: CATSARGLQDNEQFF.

The chain links TRBV11-1 to TRBJ1-1. The V gene's germline CDR1 is SGHAT and CDR2 FQDESV (reference sequence). The CDR3 extends over 16 amino acids. The CDR3 region is CASSLNSDYLNTEAFF.

This chain connects TRBV7-9 to TRBJ2-1; TCRdb's D call of TRBD2 is untestable without DNA. CDR3 length: 15 residues. In germline, CDR1 is SEHNR, CDR2 FQNEAQ (reference sequence). CDR3 protein: CASSHTSRPYNEQFF. Full variable domain (missing parts from reference TRBV7-9 and TRBJ2-1): DTGVSQNPRHKITKRGQNVTFRCDPISEHNRLYWYRQTLGQGPEFLTYFQNEAQLEKSRLLSDRFSAERPKGSFSTLEIQRTEQGDSAMYLCASSHTSRPYNEQFFGPGTRLTVL.

This chain connects TRBV4-3 to TRBJ2-7; TCRdb proposes TRBD1, but this gene call is untestable without DNA. The germline gives CDR1 LGHNA, CDR2 YSLEER. There are 16 residues in the CDR3. The CDR3 sequence is CASSPLTGASSYEQYF.

This chain joins TRBV25-1 and TRBJ2-5; TCRdb picks TRBD2, but there is no DNA to check that call. Germline values: CDR1 MGHDK, CDR2 SYGVNS. The CDR3 runs to 15 residues. Here the CDR3 reads CASSAPTSGQETQYF.

CDR3 sequence: CASSQGQTGNTIYF. The V gene is TRBV3-1, the J gene TRBJ1-3; with no DNA, the TCRdb D assignment of TRBD1 cannot be verified. CDR1 and CDR2 from the germline V gene are LGHDT and YNNKEL (reference sequence). The CDR3 is 14 residues long.